Below are 14 T cell receptor beta chains sequenced from a single sample in a study of T cells in Graves' hyperthyroidism and ophthalmopathy. TCR beta CDR3 regions were amplified from RNA transcripts. TCR CDR3 underwent first-round RT-PCR with the HTBI primer set. TCRdb independently ran MiXCR on the multiplex PCR reads; one entry per CDR3 protein. The sample consists of fewer than 750,000 distinct CDR3 sequences, about 15% of them appearing once. The specimen was blood. The receptors here all came from a woman aged 40 to 50 with Graves' ophthalmopathy.

This clonotype was seen many times. V is TRBV5-1 and J is TRBJ2-7; D is possibly TRBD2 (5 bases). The CDR3 totals 13 residues. Trimming pared 3 bases from V and 6 bases from J, leaving 13 bases between. CDR1 is SGHRS, CDR2 YFSETQ, per germline. CDR3 bases: TGCGCCAGCAGCTCCCAAGACTACGGCGAGCAGTACTTC. Translating gives CASSSQDYGEQYF.

This clonotype was picked up many times. The chain recombines TRBV6-5 with TRBJ1-2; D not resolved. The CDR3 is made up of 13 amino acids. CDR1 MNHEY and CDR2 SVGAGI come from the germline V gene. The V gene lost 7 bases and the J gene lost 2 bases, with 11 bases spanning the gap. The CDR3 sequence is CASIKRSNYGYTF. CDR3 coding DNA: TGTGCCAGCATTAAACGATCGAACTATGGCTACACCTTC.

The chain employs TRBV29-1 and TRBJ1-2; no clear D. The CDR3 sequence is 12 residues long. Trimming took 7 bases from V and 3 from J, leaving 12 bases between them. From germline, CDR1 is SQVTM and CDR2 ANQGSEA. This chain's CDR3 is CSARGTYYGYTF. As DNA, the CDR3 is TGCAGCGCTCGAGGTACTTACTATGGCTACACCTTC. The whole variable domain, filled in from reference TRBV29-1 and TRBJ1-2, reads SAVISQKPSRDICQRGTSLTIQCQVDSQVTMMFWYRQQPGQSLTLIATANQGSEATYESGFVIDKFPISRPNLTFSTLTVSNMSPEDSSIYLCSARGTYYGYTFGSGTRLTVV.

This clonotype was picked up many times. The chain uses TRBV6-1 and TRBJ2-2, with D possibly being TRBD2 (6 bases). In germline, CDR1 is MNHNS, CDR2 SASEGT. The CDR3 is 15 residues long. Trimming removed 6 bases at V and 6 bases at J, with 17 bases between. This chain's CDR3 is CASRAQRPGAGELFF. DNA of the CDR3: TGTGCCAGCAGAGCCCAACGACCGGGGGCCGGGGAGCTGTTTTTT.

The chain is built from TRBV29-1 and TRBJ2-7; 11 nucleotides align to TRBD1. Germline V gives CDR1 SQVTM, CDR2 ANQGSEA. The CDR3 loop spans 15 amino acids. V lost 7 bases and J lost 3; bases outside the gene matches: 11. The CDR3, as DNA: TGCAGCGCGGAATACCGGGACAGGGGGTACTACGAGCAGTACTTC. Its protein is CSAEYRDRGYYEQYF.

The rearrangement joins TRBV6-1 to TRBJ1-5; D uncertain. CDR1 is MNHNS, CDR2 SASEGT, per germline. Trimming shortened V by 9 bases and J by 0 bases, and 9 bases separated the two germline ends. CDR3 length: 13 amino acids. This chain's CDR3 is CASIGISNQPQHF. The CDR3 nucleotides read TGTGCCAGTATAGGGATTAGCAATCAGCCCCAGCATTTT.

This clonotype was counted only a few times. The rearrangement links TRBV27 to TRBJ2-5, with D possibly being TRBD2 (7 bases). Germline V gene sequence: CDR1 MNHEY, CDR2 SMNVEV (reference sequence). The length of the CDR3 is 15 residues. V was shortened by 5 bases and J by 5 bases, with 18 bases between the two germline ends. The CDR3 sequence: CASSGWGGEGETQYF. The CDR3 nucleotides read TGTGCCAGCAGTGGGTGGGGGGGCGAGGGGGAGACCCAGTACTTC.

The sample holds many counts of this clonotype. J is TRBJ1-1 and V is TRBV28; no firm D call. With 6 bases removed from V and 4 bases from J, the gap between germline ends came to 12 bases. This CDR3 is 13 amino acids long. CDR1 is MDHEN and CDR2 is SYDVKM in the germline V gene. CDR3 in amino acids: CASRPGRGTEAFF. The DNA of the CDR3 is TGTGCCAGCAGACCCGGGCGGGGCACTGAAGCTTTCTTT.

The chain couples TRBV2 to TRBJ2-7; D is uncertain. Germline V lookup: CDR1 SNHLY, CDR2 FYNNEI. The V end lost 4 bases, the J end lost 6 bases, and 10 bases lay between the germline ends. This CDR3 contains 12 residues. This CDR3 is CASSVIWLEQYF. DNA of the CDR3: TGTGCCAGCAGTGTAATTTGGCTCGAGCAGTACTTC. Full variable domain (missing parts from reference TRBV2 and TRBJ2-7): EPEVTQTPSHQVTQMGQEVILRCVPISNHLYFYWYRQILGQKVEFLVSFYNNEISEKSEIFDDQFSVERPDGSNFTLKIRSTKLEDSAMYFCASSVIWLEQYFGPGTRLTVT.

This clonotype was detected once. This sequence may be a read error, since a much larger clone differs from it by one base. The chain joins TRBV12-3 or TRBV12-4 to TRBJ2-3; the match to TRBD1 covers 8 bases. This CDR3 region has 16 residues. The CDR3 DNA sequence: TGTGCCAGCAGCCCGTATCGGACAGGGAGGACAGATATGCAGTATTTT. It is translated as CASSPYRTGRTDMQYF.

There are many counts of this clonotype. The rearrangement uses TRBV29-1 and TRBJ1-1, with 7 positions matching TRBD1. V dropped 5 bases and J dropped 0; count of bases not matched to a gene: 6. Germline assignment: CDR1 SQVTM and CDR2 ANQGSEA. This CDR3 is 14 amino acids long. CDR3 region: CSVLGGQMNTEAFF. The CDR3 region has the DNA TGCAGCGTTCTTGGGGGACAGATGAACACTGAAGCTTTCTTT. Combining the CDR3 with reference TRBV29-1 and TRBJ1-1 gives the whole variable domain SAVISQKPSRDICQRGTSLTIQCQVDSQVTMMFWYRQQPGQSLTLIATANQGSEATYESGFVIDKFPISRPNLTFSTLTVSNMSPEDSSIYLCSVLGGQMNTEAFFGQGTRLTVV.

This clonotype showed up just a few times. The rearrangement uses TRBV20-1 and TRBJ2-7, with TRBD2 identical over 8 bases. The germline CDR1 and CDR2 sequences are DFQATT and SNEGSKA (reference sequence). This CDR3 has 13 amino acids. V lost 6 bases and J lost 3; bases outside the gene matches: 7. The CDR3 coding sequence is TGCAGTGCCCTACTAGCGGAAAGCTACGAGCAGTACTTC. As protein: CSALLAESYEQYF.

Only a few counts were recorded for this clonotype. The chain combines TRBV6-1 with TRBJ2-7; 9 nucleotides match TRBD1. Germline CDR1 reads MNHNS; CDR2 reads SASEGT. This CDR3 is 14 amino acids long. V was pared by 7 bases and J by 3 bases, with 7 bases of the junction left unmatched. DNA of the CDR3: TGTGCCAGCAAACTCAACAGGGGGCACTACGAGCAGTACTTC. It translates to CASKLNRGHYEQYF.

A few counts support this clonotype. The V and J genes are TRBV9 and TRBJ2-1; no reliable D call. The CDR3 is 15 amino acids. CDR1 SGDLS and CDR2 YYNGEE come from the germline V gene. V gave up 0 bases and J gave up 6 bases, with 13 bases separating them. The CDR3 DNA reads as TGTGCCAGCAGCGTAGCTGTAACGAGCTCCAATGAGCAGTTCTTC. It is translated as CASSVAVTSSNEQFF.